One sample yielded the 18 T cell receptor beta chains listed below, sequenced in a study of T cell responses to AZD1222 COVID-19 vaccine. The assay was immunoSEQ multiplex PCR, and TCRdb's table has in-frame clones only and misses some. This table holds about 120,000 clones, around 84% found once. This specimen consisted of peripheral blood, obtained 28 days after the second AZD1222 dose. Receptors were obtained from an adult who received the AZD1222 COVID-19 vaccine.

The rearrangement joins TRBV4-1 to TRBJ2-7; no reliable D call. The germline V and J ends were trimmed by 6 bases and 0 bases, with 12 bases remaining between them. This CDR3 is built from 14 residues. The V gene's germline CDR1 is MGHRA and CDR2 YSYEKL. The DNA of the CDR3 is TGCGCCAGCAGGGTTCGGATAGCCTCCTACGAGCAGTACTTC. Its translation: CASRVRIASYEQYF.

This clone appeared many times. CDR3: CASSLGQAGNTIYF. Written as DNA, the CDR3 is TGTGCCAGCAGCTTAGGACAGGCAGGAAACACCATATATTTT. The chain uses TRBV7-9 and TRBJ1-3, with D possibly TRBD1 on 6 matching bases. Germline V gene data show CDR1 as SEHNR and CDR2 as FQNEAQ (reference sequence). Trimming took off 1 base at V and 4 bases at J, with 8 bases between the two ends. The CDR3 runs to 14 residues.

This clone was seen only a few times. V is TRBV4-1 and J is TRBJ2-1, with 10 bases aligning to TRBD2. The CDR3 has 16 amino acids. V lost 2 bases and J lost 10; bases outside the gene matches: 11. Germline assignment: CDR1 MGHRA and CDR2 YSYEKL. CDR3 sequence reads: CASSQSRSGGAREQFF. DNA for the CDR3: TGCGCCAGCAGCCAAAGTAGGAGCGGGGGGGCACGGGAGCAGTTCTTC.

The chain couples TRBV11-2 to TRBJ1-5, with 7 nucleotides matching TRBD1. Germline V CDR1 and CDR2: SGHAT, FQNNGV. With 5 bases clipped from V and 6 bases from J, the junction kept 10 bases outside the gene matches. This CDR3 has 15 amino acids. CDR3 protein: CASSKSTGWFQPQHF. CDR3 nucleotides: TGTGCCAGCAGCAAATCGACAGGGTGGTTTCAGCCCCAGCATTTT. The whole variable domain, remainder taken from reference TRBV11-2 and TRBJ1-5, is EAGVAQSPRYKIIEKRQSVAFWCNPISGHATLYWYQQILGQGPKLLIQFQNNGVVDDSQLPKDRFSAERLKGVDSTLKIQPAKLEDSAVYLCASSKSTGWFQPQHFGDGTRLSIL.

The CDR3 region has the DNA TGTGCCAGCAAGCTAGCGGTCTACGAGCAGTACTTC. Translation: CASKLAVYEQYF. The rearrangement uses TRBV2 and TRBJ2-7, with 7 positions matching TRBD2. Per the germline V gene, CDR1 is SNHLY and CDR2 is FYNNEI. CDR3 length equals 12 residues. J was trimmed by 3 bases and V by 7 bases; bases with no gene match: 3.

The chain couples TRBV7-2 to TRBJ1-1; D is undetermined. The CDR3 loop spans 14 amino acids. V lost 2 bases and J 0 bases, leaving 7 bases between the germline ends. Germline V lookup: CDR1 SGHTA, CDR2 FQGNSA. CDR3 amino acids: CASSLQALNTEAFF. CDR3 coding DNA: TGTGCCAGCAGCTTACAGGCCCTGAACACTGAAGCTTTCTTT.

The chain combines TRBV6-2 or TRBV6-3 with TRBJ1-5; possible D gene TRBD1, 6 bases. V lost 2 bases and J lost 7, with 18 bases in between. Germline CDR1 is MNHEY and CDR2 is SVGEGT. The CDR3 runs to 16 residues. The CDR3 reads CASSYPPGARGQPQHF. CDR3 sequence (DNA): TGTGCCAGCAGTTACCCCCCGGGGGCAAGAGGACAGCCCCAGCATTTT.

The chain joins TRBV7-9 to TRBJ1-5; unclear D gene. V was pared by 7 bases and J by 4 bases, with 11 bases between. Germline V CDR1 and CDR2: SEHNR, FQNEAQ (reference sequence). The CDR3 is 13 amino acids. CDR3 residues: CASTLGQNQPQHF. For the CDR3, the DNA is TGTGCCAGCACTCTCGGCCAAAATCAGCCCCAGCATTTT.

The CDR3 region is CASSLDSATSTDTQYF. The CDR3 nucleotides read TGTGCCAGCAGCTTAGACAGTGCAACTAGCACAGATACGCAGTATTTT. The chain employs TRBV11-3 and TRBJ2-3; D call uncertain. The V gene lost 0 bases and the J gene lost 0 bases, with 10 bases spanning the gap. CDR1 is SGHNT, CDR2 YENEEA, per germline. This CDR3 has 16 residues.

The J gene is TRBJ1-1, the V gene TRBV28; D is perhaps TRBD1 (5 bases). The germline CDR1 and CDR2 sequences are MDHEN and SYDVKM. Trimming removed 8 bases from V and 3 bases from J, with 16 bases in between. The CDR3 runs 14 residues. CDR3 protein: CASPRGRGDTEAFF. The CDR3 DNA follows: TGTGCCAGCCCTCGGGGGAGGGGTGACACTGAAGCTTTCTTT.

The chain is built from TRBV3-1 (or the pseudogene TRBV3-2) and TRBJ1-2; D remains unclear. From germline, CDR1 is LGHDT and CDR2 YNNKEL (reference sequence). The CDR3 contains 13 residues. Trimming removed 0 bases at V and 7 bases at J, with 9 bases between. CDR3 in amino acids: CASSQDKRLGYTF. Written as DNA, the CDR3 is TGTGCCAGCAGCCAAGATAAGCGGCTTGGCTACACCTTC.

This chain links TRBV11-2 with TRBJ1-1; D gene uncertain. This CDR3 has 15 amino acids. V lost 5 bases and J lost 1, with 14 bases in between. Germline loops: CDR1 SGHAT, CDR2 FQNNGV. The CDR3 DNA follows: TGTGCCAGCAGCACCCCCCGTTTTGGGAACACTGAAGCTTTCTTT. It yields the protein CASSTPRFGNTEAFF.

The chain employs TRBV6-5 and TRBJ1-1; the D is unclear. CDR1 MNHEY and CDR2 SVGAGI come from the germline V gene. The CDR3 loop spans 13 amino acids. V lost 10 bases and J 1 base, leaving 13 bases between the germline ends. CDR3 bases: TGTGCCACCACCCCACGACAGAACACTGAAGCTTTCTTT. It yields the protein CATTPRQNTEAFF.

The J gene is TRBJ1-2, the V gene TRBV28; 7 nucleotides align to TRBD1. V lost 4 bases to trimming and J lost 4 bases; unmatched junction nucleotides: 6. CDR1 MDHEN and CDR2 SYDVKM come from the germline V gene. This CDR3 has 14 amino acids. The CDR3 nucleotides are TGTGCCAGCAGTTCCGGGACAGTACTCTATGGCTACACCTTC. The encoded protein is CASSSGTVLYGYTF.

The genes are TRBV29-1 and TRBJ1-2; D possibly corresponds to TRBD1 (5 bases). Trimming left V 6 bases short and J 4 bases short, with 12 bases between. The CDR3 extends over 12 amino acids. Looked up from germline, CDR1 is SQVTM and CDR2 is ANQGSEA. The CDR3 sequence is CSVGTRTYGYTF. CDR3 coding DNA: TGCAGCGTCGGGACTAGGACCTATGGCTACACCTTC. The variable domain in full, completed from reference TRBV29-1 and TRBJ1-2, reads SAVISQKPSRDICQRGTSLTIQCQVDSQVTMMFWYRQQPGQSLTLIATANQGSEATYESGFVIDKFPISRPNLTFSTLTVSNMSPEDSSIYLCSVGTRTYGYTFGSGTRLTVV.

Note on this clone: At one end, the junction sequence differs from germline, possibly due to a read error. The genes are TRBV4-3 and TRBJ2-5; D ambiguous. Germline CDR1 is LGHNA and CDR2 is YSLEER. There are 17 residues in the CDR3. CDR3 region: CASSQVSGRPSGEAQYF. The CDR3 bases are TGCGCCAGCAGCCAAGTGTCAGGCAGACCCTCCGGAGAGGCCCAGTACTTC.

V and J are TRBV27 and TRBJ1-5, with a weak D call TRBD1 (6 bases). Germline lookup yields CDR1 MNHEY and CDR2 SMNVEV (reference sequence). With 5 bases removed from V and 1 base from J, the gap between germline ends came to 12 bases. This CDR3 has 15 residues. The CDR3 is CASSPGGGSNQPQHF. The DNA of the CDR3 is TGTGCCAGCAGTCCGGGAGGGGGGAGCAATCAGCCCCAGCATTTT.

The chain joins TRBV4-3 to TRBJ2-5; D remains unclear. There are 15 residues in the CDR3. From germline, CDR1 is LGHNA and CDR2 YSLEER. Trimming pared 1 base from V and 0 bases from J, leaving 9 bases between. The DNA of the CDR3 is TGCGCCAGCAGCCAAGGTGTCGGAAACCAAGAGACCCAGTACTTC. Translating gives CASSQGVGNQETQYF.